These 30 T cell receptor beta chains share one sample of origin, sequenced in a study of T cells after yellow fever vaccination. TCRdb called the 5' RACE reads again in MiXCR, with one record for every CDR3 protein. The repertoire holds about 400,000 distinct CDR3 sequences, with roughly 6.2% as singletons. The sequencing here drew on PBMCs, taken 5 days after the yellow fever booster vaccination. These TCRs come from a man under 40 who received the YFV17D yellow fever vaccine.

This CDR3 reads CSASHGTIKGDTQYF. The CDR3 DNA reads as TGCAGTGCTTCCCACGGGACTATCAAAGGAGATACGCAGTATTTT. This sequence joins TRBV20-1 and TRBJ2-3, with 7 bases that match TRBD2. The CDR3 totals 15 residues. The junction had 13 bases not matched to a gene; V was cut back by 5 bases and J by 5 bases. The V gene's germline CDR1 is DFQATT and CDR2 SNEGSKA (reference sequence).

In its sample, this clonotype was seen a few times. The rearrangement joins TRBV3-1 to TRBJ2-1; the match to TRBD2 covers 12 bases. Germline assignment: CDR1 LGHDT and CDR2 YNNKEL (reference sequence). CDR3 length: 15 residues. V lost 3 bases to trimming and J lost 7 bases; unmatched junction nucleotides: 4. The DNA of the CDR3 is TGTGCCAGCAGCCAGCTAGCGGGAGGGGTAAATGAGCAGTTCTTC. Protein: CASSQLAGGVNEQFF.

This rearrangement joins TRBV29-1 to TRBJ2-7; D could derive from TRBD1 or TRBD2 (5 bases each). Per the germline V gene, CDR1 is SQVTM and CDR2 is ANQGSEA. This CDR3 comprises 15 residues. V was cut by 3 bases and J by 5 bases, with 20 bases left in between. The chain's CDR3 is CSVDLGTDLSDEQYF. CDR3 coding DNA: TGCAGCGTTGATTTGGGGACCGATTTAAGTGACGAGCAGTACTTC.

This clonotype has at least ten counts. The rearrangement uses TRBV20-1 and TRBJ2-1; 14 positions agree with TRBD2. V was pared by 3 bases and J by 0 bases, with 1 base of the junction left unmatched. The germline V gene has CDR1 DFQATT and CDR2 SNEGSKA (reference sequence). CDR3 length: 16 amino acids. CDR3 protein: CSARGLAGDSYNEQFF. The CDR3 region has the DNA TGCAGTGCTAGGGGACTAGCGGGGGACTCCTACAATGAGCAGTTCTTC.

This clonotype has a handful of counts. The rearrangement uses TRBV20-1 and TRBJ2-1; the D is unclear. This CDR3 has 12 residues. V was clipped by 0 bases and J by 3 bases, with 3 bases between them. Germline V gene sequence: CDR1 DFQATT, CDR2 SNEGSKA (reference sequence). As DNA, the CDR3 is TGCAGTGCTAGAGACCTCTACAATGAGCAGTTCTTC. Residues: CSARDLYNEQFF.

The V and J genes are TRBV27 and TRBJ1-5; D gene uncertain. Looked up from germline, CDR1 is MNHEY and CDR2 is SMNVEV (reference sequence). V lost 2 bases, J lost 4 bases, and 6 bases lay in between. CDR3 size: 13 residues. The CDR3 DNA reads TGTGCCAGCAGTTTACAGGTTAATCAGCCCCAGCATTTT. Translated, it gives CASSLQVNQPQHF.

This clonotype was seen many times. V usage is TRBV5-1 and J usage is TRBJ2-5; D may match TRBD1 or TRBD2 (5 bases each). Germline-derived CDR1 and CDR2 are SGHRS and YFSETQ. This CDR3 contains 14 residues. Trimming left V 5 bases short and J 1 base short, with 12 bases between. CDR3 sequence: CASRQEGSQETQYF. The CDR3 DNA sequence: TGCGCCAGCAGACAAGAGGGGAGCCAAGAGACCCAGTACTTC.

Only a few counts were recorded for this clonotype. The chain joins TRBV12-3 or TRBV12-4 to TRBJ2-5; possible D gene TRBD1, 6 bases. V was trimmed by 2 bases and J by 7 bases, leaving 8 bases between them. The CDR3 covers 12 residues. The CDR3 DNA sequence: TGTGCCAGCAGTTTACTAGGGGGGACCCAGTACTTC. It translates to CASSLLGGTQYF.

V usage is TRBV7-2 and J usage is TRBJ2-7; 9 bases are shared with TRBD2. This CDR3 comprises 13 residues. Germline CDR1 SGHTA, CDR2 FQGNSA. After removal of 6 bases from V and 2 bases from J, the junction contained 2 bases not matched to a gene. The DNA of the CDR3 is TGTGCCAGCAGGCGGGAGGGGGCCTACGAGCAGTACTTC. It encodes CASRREGAYEQYF.

V is TRBV7-2 and J is TRBJ2-1; a weak D match, TRBD1 (6 bases). Germline V CDR1 and CDR2: SGHTA, FQGNSA. The CDR3 totals 15 residues. The germline V and J ends were trimmed by 5 bases and 8 bases, with 19 bases remaining between them. This chain's CDR3 is CASSRWGLIGDEQFF. The CDR3 nucleotides read TGTGCCAGCAGCCGTTGGGGGCTGATCGGCGATGAGCAGTTCTTC.

This chain connects TRBV7-2 to TRBJ1-4; 10 nucleotides align to TRBD1. Trimming removed 2 bases from V and 7 bases from J; junction bases left unmatched: 4. The CDR3 loop spans 15 amino acids. Germline V gene lookup returns CDR1 SGHTA and CDR2 FQGNSA. In DNA, the CDR3 is TGTGCCAGCAGCTTACTCCGGGACAGGGGTGAAAAACTGTTTTTT. It specifies CASSLLRDRGEKLFF.

This clonotype was seen a few times. This rearrangement joins TRBV6-6 to TRBJ2-7; D may be TRBD2 (5 bases). The germline V gene has CDR1 MNHNY and CDR2 SVGAGI (reference sequence). The CDR3 has 13 amino acids. The germline V and J ends were trimmed by 10 bases and 3 bases, with 16 bases remaining between them. CDR3 sequence: CATLTWGVYEQYF. CDR3 sequence (DNA): TGTGCCACCCTAACTTGGGGAGTCTACGAGCAGTACTTC.

This clonotype has at least ten counts. One end of the junction varies from germline; a read error may be responsible. The chain combines TRBV2 with TRBJ1-1; 7 bases are shared with TRBD1. CDR3 length: 10 residues. From germline, CDR1 is SNHLY and CDR2 FYNNEI. For the CDR3, the DNA is TGTGCCAGCAGTGCTAAGGGACAGAAGTTT. This encodes CASSAKGQKF.

This clonotype was found a few times. The chain couples TRBV7-2 to TRBJ2-1; D possibly uses TRBD1 or TRBD2 (5 bases each). Trimming took off 4 bases at V and 5 bases at J, with 9 bases between the two ends. Germline V gene data show CDR1 as SGHTA and CDR2 as FQGNSA. This CDR3 contains 13 residues. The CDR3 DNA sequence: TGTGCCAGCAGCTCGGGGCTGCACAATGAGCAGTTCTTC. It specifies CASSSGLHNEQFF.

CDR3: CSARRPGFFHEQYF. The CDR3 DNA is TGCAGTGCTAGGCGGCCAGGGTTTTTCCACGAGCAGTACTTC. The chain has TRBV20-1 and TRBJ2-7; D might be TRBD1 (5 bases). V lost 3 bases, J lost 5 bases, and 17 bases lay in between. CDR1 and CDR2 from the germline V gene are DFQATT and SNEGSKA (reference sequence). This CDR3 has 14 amino acids.

This rearrangement joins TRBV19 to TRBJ1-5, with D hard to call. The CDR3 length is 13 residues. Trimming shortened V by 6 bases and J by 5 bases, and 11 bases separated the two germline ends. The germline V gene has CDR1 LNHDA and CDR2 SQIVND (reference sequence). The DNA of the CDR3 is TGTGCCAGTAGGGAGGAGCCCCATCAGCCCCAGCATTTT. Translating gives CASREEPHQPQHF.

This clonotype has just a few counts. This chain connects TRBV5-4 to TRBJ1-1, with D hard to call. This CDR3 contains 12 residues. Germline loops: CDR1 SGHNT, CDR2 YYREEE (reference sequence). Trimming left V 0 bases short and J 8 bases short, with 8 bases between. The CDR3 nucleotides read TGTGCCAGCAGCTTGGGCGGGCCCGAAGCTTTCTTT. Its protein is CASSLGGPEAFF.

This clonotype is a singleton in its sample. The rearrangement uses TRBV12-3 or TRBV12-4 and TRBJ2-1, with 11 bases fitting TRBD1. Trimming at V came to 6 bases and at J to 5 bases, leaving 9 bases not matched to a gene. The CDR3 extends over 16 amino acids. CDR3 coding DNA: TGTGCCAGCAGGGAAGCCGGGACAGGGGGTGACAATGAGCAGTTCTTC. This sequence encodes CASREAGTGGDNEQFF.

This chain connects TRBV20-1 to TRBJ2-7; no clear D. This CDR3 region has 14 residues. Germline V gene data show CDR1 as DFQATT and CDR2 as SNEGSKA (reference sequence). Trimming cost V 0 bases and J 3 bases, with 12 bases left between them. The CDR3: CSARDFRANYEQYF. In DNA form, the CDR3 reads TGCAGTGCTAGAGATTTTCGGGCCAACTACGAGCAGTACTTC.

This clonotype was seen a few times. The V call is TRBV4-3, the J call TRBJ2-3; 7 bases align to TRBD2. Germline V gives CDR1 LGHNA, CDR2 YSLEER. J lost 5 bases, V lost 3 bases, and 14 bases had no gene match. The CDR3 covers 17 residues. The CDR3: CASSHRRAGAMGDTQYF. DNA of the CDR3: TGCGCCAGCAGCCATAGGAGGGCGGGAGCCATGGGAGATACGCAGTATTTT.

This clonotype was counted at least ten times. The chain is built from TRBV5-1 and TRBJ2-2, with D uncertain. V dropped 2 bases and J dropped 5 bases, with 7 bases sitting between them. The CDR3 extends over 13 amino acids. CDR1 is SGHRS and CDR2 is YFSETQ in the germline V gene. The CDR3 sequence: CASSLADTGELFF. The CDR3 DNA is TGCGCCAGCAGCTTAGCAGATACCGGGGAGCTGTTTTTT.

The chain has TRBV7-9 and TRBJ2-5, with 12 positions matching TRBD1. In germline, CDR1 is SEHNR, CDR2 FQNEAQ (reference sequence). The trim removed 1 base at V and 4 bases at J, leaving 4 bases unmatched. The CDR3 sequence is 16 residues long. This chain's CDR3 is CASSLDRDRGRETQYF. The DNA for the CDR3 is TGTGCCAGCAGCTTAGACCGGGACAGGGGGCGAGAGACCCAGTACTTC.

This clonotype came up many times. The chain joins TRBV9 to TRBJ2-1; TRBD2 agrees at 9 bases. Per germline, CDR1 SGDLS and CDR2 YYNGEE. The CDR3 is 17 amino acids. Trimming at V came to 0 bases and at J to 0 bases, leaving 4 bases not matched to a gene. For the CDR3, the DNA is TGTGCCAGCAGCGTAGGCGGGAGGGCGTTCTCCTACAATGAGCAGTTCTTC. Protein: CASSVGGRAFSYNEQFF.

This clonotype was detected ten times or more. An end of the junction differs from the germline gene, which may be a read error. The CDR3, as DNA: TGCAGTGCTAGAGGGATGGCTAGCGGGACCTACTATGAGCAGTTCTTC. Its protein product is CSARGMASGTYYEQFF. The chain combines TRBV20-1 with TRBJ2-1; 9 positions match TRBD2. Per the germline V gene, CDR1 is DFQATT and CDR2 is SNEGSKA (reference sequence). The CDR3 runs to 16 residues.

There are many counts of this clonotype. The chain links TRBV5-1 to TRBJ2-2; D remains unclear. Germline V lookup: CDR1 SGHRS, CDR2 YFSETQ. This CDR3 is built from 13 residues. V shed 2 bases and J shed 6 bases, with 8 bases lying between them. CDR3 in DNA: TGCGCCAGCAGCTTTATTGCTGCCGGGGAGCTGTTTTTT. It encodes CASSFIAAGELFF.

The sample holds many counts of this clonotype. The V and J genes are TRBV20-1 and TRBJ1-2; the D is unclear. V gave up 1 base and J gave up 3 bases, with 9 bases separating them. Germline CDR1 is DFQATT and CDR2 is SNEGSKA (reference sequence). The CDR3 has 13 residues. Here the CDR3 reads CSARVEADYGYTF. The CDR3 region has the DNA TGCAGTGCTAGAGTTGAAGCTGACTATGGCTACACCTTC.

In its sample, this clonotype was seen many times. The chain recombines TRBV7-9 with TRBJ2-2, with 7 bases identical to TRBD1. This CDR3 is built from 14 residues. Germline assignment: CDR1 SEHNR and CDR2 FQNEAQ (reference sequence). V lost 4 bases to trimming and J lost 7 bases; unmatched junction nucleotides: 6. CDR3 nucleotide sequence: TGTGCCAGCAGCTCTACAGGGGATGGCGGGGAGCTGTTTTTT. It translates to CASSSTGDGGELFF.

This clonotype has ten or more counts. This chain links TRBV6-5 with TRBJ2-5, with 10 bases aligning to TRBD2. The CDR3 has 16 residues. Germline lookup yields CDR1 MNHEY and CDR2 SVGAGI. The junction had 6 bases not matched to a gene; V was cut back by 2 bases and J by 3 bases. In nucleotides, the CDR3 is TGTGCCAGCAGTTACCGGCGGACTAGCGGCAAAGAGACCCAGTACTTC. This translates into CASSYRRTSGKETQYF.

V and J are TRBV5-5 and TRBJ2-2, with D maybe TRBD1 (5 bases). Trimming left V 3 bases short and J 7 bases short, with 13 bases between. This CDR3 comprises 14 residues. From germline, CDR1 is SGHKS and CDR2 YYEKEE (reference sequence). The CDR3 DNA is TGTGCCAGCAGCTCAGGGCTCCACAGCGGGGAGCTGTTTTTT. It encodes CASSSGLHSGELFF.

Many counts were recorded for this clonotype. The chain joins TRBV6-6 to TRBJ2-7; 10 nucleotides line up with TRBD1. With V trimmed by 6 bases and J by 7 bases, 6 bases remained unmatched. The CDR3 is 13 residues long. CDR1 and CDR2 from the germline V gene are MNHNY and SVGAGI (reference sequence). The CDR3 region is CASSQDRGREQYF. DNA for the CDR3: TGTGCCAGCAGCCAAGACAGGGGGCGAGAGCAGTACTTC.